This TCR beta chain comes out of a study of control samples from healthy donors and cancer patients. This CDR3 contains 16 residues. V lost 5 bases and J lost 1; bases outside the gene matches: 5. Per the germline V gene, CDR1 is SGHRS and CDR2 is YFSETQ. Libraries were prepared by immunoSEQ multiplex PCR; TCRdb keeps only in-frame clonotypes and omits some of them. The repertoire holds 200,000 or so clones, with about 95% as singletons. This TCR derives from a man aged 45 to 65 in good health. Sequencing was performed on blood. The rearrangement joins TRBV5-1 to TRBJ2-5; the match to TRBD2 covers 13 bases. The CDR3 sequence: CASSPGLAGLQETQYF. As DNA, the CDR3 is TGCGCCAGCAGTCCGGGACTAGCGGGGCTCCAAGAGACCCAGTACTTC.